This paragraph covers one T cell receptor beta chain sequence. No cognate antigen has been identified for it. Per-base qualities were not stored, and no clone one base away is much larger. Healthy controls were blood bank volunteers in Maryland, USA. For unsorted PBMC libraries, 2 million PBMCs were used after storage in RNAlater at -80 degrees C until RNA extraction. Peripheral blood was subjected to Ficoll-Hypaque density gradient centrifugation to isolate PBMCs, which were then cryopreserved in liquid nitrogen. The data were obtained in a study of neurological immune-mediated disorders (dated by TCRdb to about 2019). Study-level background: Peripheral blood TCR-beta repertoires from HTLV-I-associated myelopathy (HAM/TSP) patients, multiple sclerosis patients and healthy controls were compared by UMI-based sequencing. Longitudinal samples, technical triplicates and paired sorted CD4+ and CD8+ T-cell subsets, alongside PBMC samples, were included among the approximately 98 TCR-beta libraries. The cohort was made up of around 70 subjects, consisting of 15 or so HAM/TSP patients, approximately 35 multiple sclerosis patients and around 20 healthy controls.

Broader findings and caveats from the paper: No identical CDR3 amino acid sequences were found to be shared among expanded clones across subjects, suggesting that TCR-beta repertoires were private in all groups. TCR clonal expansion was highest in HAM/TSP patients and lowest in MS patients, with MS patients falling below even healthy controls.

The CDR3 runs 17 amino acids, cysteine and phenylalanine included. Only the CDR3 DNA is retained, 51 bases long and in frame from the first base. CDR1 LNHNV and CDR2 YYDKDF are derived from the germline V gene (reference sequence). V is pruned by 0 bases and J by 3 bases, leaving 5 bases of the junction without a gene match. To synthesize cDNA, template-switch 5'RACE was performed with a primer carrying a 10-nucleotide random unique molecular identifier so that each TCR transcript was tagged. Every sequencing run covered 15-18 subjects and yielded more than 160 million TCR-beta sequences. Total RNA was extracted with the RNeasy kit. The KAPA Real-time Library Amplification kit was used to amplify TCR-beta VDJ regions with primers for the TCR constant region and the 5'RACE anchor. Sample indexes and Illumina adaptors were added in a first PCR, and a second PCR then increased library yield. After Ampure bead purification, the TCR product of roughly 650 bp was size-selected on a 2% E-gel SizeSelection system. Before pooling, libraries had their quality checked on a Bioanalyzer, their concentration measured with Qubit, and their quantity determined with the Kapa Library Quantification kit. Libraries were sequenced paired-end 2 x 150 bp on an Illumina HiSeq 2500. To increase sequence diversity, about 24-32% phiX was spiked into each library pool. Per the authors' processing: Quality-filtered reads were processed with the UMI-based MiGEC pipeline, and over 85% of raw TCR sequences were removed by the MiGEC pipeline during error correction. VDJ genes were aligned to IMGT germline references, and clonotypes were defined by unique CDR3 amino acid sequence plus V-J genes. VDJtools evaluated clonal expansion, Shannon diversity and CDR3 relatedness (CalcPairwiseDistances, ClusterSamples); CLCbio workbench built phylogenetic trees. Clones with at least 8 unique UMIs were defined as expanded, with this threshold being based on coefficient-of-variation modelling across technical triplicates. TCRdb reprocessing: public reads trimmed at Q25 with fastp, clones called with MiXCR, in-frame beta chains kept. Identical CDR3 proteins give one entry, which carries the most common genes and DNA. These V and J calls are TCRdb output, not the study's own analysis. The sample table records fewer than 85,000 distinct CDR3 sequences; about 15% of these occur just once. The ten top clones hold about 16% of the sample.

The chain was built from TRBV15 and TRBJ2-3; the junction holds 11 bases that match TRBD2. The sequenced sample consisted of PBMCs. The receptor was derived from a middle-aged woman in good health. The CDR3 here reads CATSRELAGAGTDTQYF. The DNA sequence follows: TGTGCCACCAGCAGAGAACTAGCGGGAGCCGGGACAGATACGCAGTATTTT.